The 31 T cell receptor beta chains given below trace back to one sample, sequenced in a study of PD-L1 blockade in urothelial cancer. The method was immunoSEQ multiplex PCR; TCRdb's version includes in-frame clones alone and lacks a portion of them. The sample holds approximately 110,000 clones, approximately 85% seen once. Material: PBMCs, obtained around atezolizumab (anti-PD-L1) treatment. The origin of the receptors is a man aged 45-65 years with urothelial cancer.

This clone turned up a few times. The CDR3 DNA is TGTGCCAGCAGCCCGACAGGGGGGGCCTACGAGCAGTACTTC. This translates into CASSPTGGAYEQYF. The rearrangement uses TRBV7-3 and TRBJ2-7; 9 nucleotides agree with TRBD1. The CDR3 is 14 amino acids. J lost 2 bases, V lost 5 bases, and 4 bases had no gene match. Germline loops: CDR1 SGHTA, CDR2 FQGTGA.

The J gene is TRBJ1-4, the V gene TRBV28, with 7 nucleotides matching TRBD1. V shed 6 bases and J 8 bases; nucleotides not matched to a gene: 15. The CDR3 length is 16 residues. Germline CDR1 reads MDHEN; CDR2 reads SYDVKM. The CDR3 region has the DNA TGTGCCAGCAGACCCAAAGGGGGCGCGGTCTCAGAAAAACTGTTTTTT. This sequence encodes CASRPKGGAVSEKLFF. The full variable domain, its missing parts supplied by reference TRBV28 and TRBJ1-4, is DVKVTQSSRYLVKRTGEKVFLECVQDMDHENMFWYRQDPGLGLRLIYFSYDVKMKEKGDIPEGYSVSREKKERFSLILESASTNQTSMYLCASRPKGGAVSEKLFFGSGTQLSVL.

The V and J genes are TRBV7-9 and TRBJ2-7, with 9 bases identical to TRBD1. CDR1 and CDR2 from the germline V gene are SEHNR and FQNEAQ (reference sequence). The CDR3 spans 15 residues. The ends lost 5 bases at V and 3 bases at J; junction bases unmatched: 8. In DNA form, the CDR3 reads TGTGCCAGCAGCCTAAGACAGGGGGGAGACTACGAGCAGTACTTC. This gives the protein CASSLRQGGDYEQYF.

The chain couples TRBV18 to TRBJ1-1; D possibly corresponds to TRBD1 (6 bases). CDR1 and CDR2 from the germline V gene are KGHSH and LQKENI. Deletions cut 3 bases from V and 1 base from J, with 12 bases between. CDR3 length equals 15 residues. The CDR3 DNA sequence: TGTGCCAGCTCACCGCAGACAGGTACGAACACTGAAGCTTTCTTT. Protein sequence: CASSPQTGTNTEAFF.

The rearrangement uses TRBV2 and TRBJ1-3; 10 bases line up with TRBD1. V shed 11 bases, J shed 4 bases, and the junction held 8 bases outside the gene matches. Germline-derived CDR1 and CDR2 are SNHLY and FYNNEI. This CDR3 comprises 14 residues. The CDR3 protein is CAGGTGDPGNTIYF. CDR3 in DNA: TGTGCCGGGGGGACAGGGGATCCCGGAAACACCATATATTTT.

The chain employs TRBV11-3 and TRBJ2-2, with D perhaps matching TRBD1 (6 bases). The CDR3 contains 13 residues. Per the germline V gene, CDR1 is SGHNT and CDR2 is YENEEA. The germline V and J ends were trimmed by 7 bases and 2 bases, with 8 bases remaining between them. The chain's CDR3 is CASTGQNTGELFF. The CDR3 bases are TGTGCCAGCACGGGACAAAACACCGGGGAGCTGTTTTTT.

This clone was recorded once. The chain recombines TRBV30 with TRBJ2-5; 7 nucleotides match TRBD2. CDR1 is GTSNPN, CDR2 SVGIG, per germline (reference sequence). Unmatched junction bases numbered 4, after V lost 5 bases and J lost 4 bases. The CDR3 covers 12 residues. CDR3: CAWAGAIETQYF. The CDR3 DNA reads as TGTGCCTGGGCGGGAGCAATAGAGACCCAGTACTTC.

The chain links TRBV5-1 to TRBJ1-5, with TRBD1 matching over 8 bases. V shed 4 bases and J 3 bases; nucleotides not matched to a gene: 6. The CDR3 consists of 15 residues. The V gene's germline CDR1 is SGHRS and CDR2 YFSETQ. The CDR3 here is CASSSGQGDNQPQHF. The CDR3 DNA reads as TGCGCCAGCAGCAGCGGACAGGGTGACAATCAGCCCCAGCATTTT.

The genes are TRBV9 and TRBJ2-7; 11 nucleotides line up with TRBD2. V lost 4 bases and J lost 2; bases outside the gene matches: 5. This CDR3 contains 15 residues. Germline V gene sequence: CDR1 SGDLS, CDR2 YYNGEE. The CDR3 region has the DNA TGTGCCAGCAGCAGATCGACTAGCGGGACCTACGAGCAGTACTTC. As protein: CASSRSTSGTYEQYF.

The V gene is TRBV19, the J gene TRBJ1-2; 7 nucleotides agree with TRBD1. Germline V lookup: CDR1 LNHDA, CDR2 SQIVND (reference sequence). J gave up 2 bases and V 10 bases, and 4 bases lay outside the gene matches. The CDR3 has 12 amino acids. CDR3 bases: TGTGCCACTCAACAGGGGAACTATGGCTACACCTTC. Translating it yields CATQQGNYGYTF.

The CDR3 region has the DNA TGTGCCAGCAGCTTATCCCCGGGCGCGGGAGGAGATACGCAGTATTTT. Translated, it gives CASSLSPGAGGDTQYF. The rearrangement links TRBV7-3 to TRBJ2-3, with 8 nucleotides matching TRBD2. The length of the CDR3 is 16 residues. Germline CDR1 reads SGHTA; CDR2 reads FQGTGA. The V gene end was trimmed by 2 bases and the J gene end by 5 bases; junction bases not matched to a gene: 9.

Only a few counts were recorded for this clone. This rearrangement joins TRBV30 to TRBJ1-1; D is unresolved. In germline, CDR1 is GTSNPN, CDR2 SVGIG (reference sequence). The CDR3 covers 12 residues. With 0 bases removed from V and 7 bases from J, the gap between germline ends came to 9 bases. The CDR3 loop is CAWSVPAGEAFF. The CDR3, as DNA: TGTGCCTGGAGTGTTCCTGCCGGTGAAGCTTTCTTT.

The rearrangement joins TRBV6-5 to TRBJ2-1, with D tentatively TRBD2 (7 bases). V was clipped by 3 bases and J by 5 bases, with 17 bases between them. The CDR3 runs 16 residues. From germline, CDR1 is MNHEY and CDR2 SVGAGI. In DNA form, the CDR3 reads TGTGCCAGCAGTTATACCACAGGGCGGGGGAACAATGAGCAGTTCTTC. Translation gives CASSYTTGRGNNEQFF.

The chain has TRBV29-1 and TRBJ1-1; D is possibly TRBD1 (6 bases). The CDR3 runs to 12 residues. Germline CDR1 SQVTM, CDR2 ANQGSEA. The germline V and J ends were trimmed by 2 bases and 4 bases, with 8 bases remaining between them. CDR3 bases: TGCAGCGTTGAACCCAGGGGCACTGAAGCTTTCTTT. Translation gives CSVEPRGTEAFF.

The chain links TRBV19 to TRBJ1-3; 7 bases fit TRBD1. The CDR3 has 13 residues. Germline trimming cut 7 bases from V and 2 bases from J; bases unmatched to any gene: 2. Germline V gives CDR1 LNHDA, CDR2 SQIVND (reference sequence). CDR3 nucleotides: TGTGCCAGTACCGGGACAGCTGGAAACACCATATATTTT. Translation gives CASTGTAGNTIYF. Full variable domain (missing parts from reference TRBV19 and TRBJ1-3): DGGITQSPKYLFRKEGQNVTLSCEQNLNHDAMYWYRQDPGQGLRLIYYSQIVNDFQKGDIAEGYSVSREKKESFPLTVTSAQKNPTAFYLCASTGTAGNTIYFGEGSWLTVV.

The chain has TRBV2 and TRBJ2-7; 8 bases line up with TRBD1. In germline, CDR1 is SNHLY, CDR2 FYNNEI. The CDR3 length is 12 residues. J gave up 7 bases and V 7 bases, and 6 bases lay outside the gene matches. CDR3 sequence: CASTRTGREQYF. The DNA of the CDR3 is TGTGCCAGCACTCGGACAGGGAGGGAGCAGTACTTC. The complete variable domain, with remaining parts taken from reference TRBV2 and TRBJ2-7, reads EPEVTQTPSHQVTQMGQEVILRCVPISNHLYFYWYRQILGQKVEFLVSFYNNEISEKSEIFDDQFSVERPDGSNFTLKIRSTKLEDSAMYFCASTRTGREQYFGPGTRLTVT.

This rearrangement joins TRBV19 to TRBJ2-7; TRBD2 aligns across 8 bases. Germline values: CDR1 LNHDA, CDR2 SQIVND (reference sequence). With 5 bases clipped from V and 0 bases from J, the junction kept 6 bases outside the gene matches. The CDR3 extends over 15 amino acids. CDR3 in DNA: TGTGCCAGTAGTGAAAGCGGGAGAAGCTCCTACGAGCAGTACTTC. This sequence encodes CASSESGRSSYEQYF. The entire variable domain, with the rest obtained from reference TRBV19 and TRBJ2-7, is as follows: DGGITQSPKYLFRKEGQNVTLSCEQNLNHDAMYWYRQDPGQGLRLIYYSQIVNDFQKGDIAEGYSVSREKKESFPLTVTSAQKNPTAFYLCASSESGRSSYEQYFGPGTRLTVT.

The chain uses TRBV21-1 and TRBJ2-7; whether TRBD2, the table's D call, matches the DNA was not checked. TRBV21-1 is a pseudogene. This CDR3 is 16 amino acids long. This CDR3 is CASSKDRWAGPYEQYF. The CDR3 DNA follows: TGTGCCAGCAGCAAGGATCGGTGGGCGGGCCCCTACGAGCAGTACTTC.

Only a few counts were recorded for this clone. The chain combines TRBV19 with TRBJ1-5; D might be TRBD1 (5 bases). CDR1 is LNHDA, CDR2 SQIVND, per germline (reference sequence). V was shortened by 7 bases and J by 5 bases, with 18 bases between the two germline ends. The CDR3 sequence is 15 residues long. CDR3 loop: CASISIRGWDQPQHF. CDR3 DNA sequence: TGTGCCAGTATAAGTATTAGGGGCTGGGATCAGCCCCAGCATTTT.

The J gene is TRBJ2-3, the V gene TRBV9; D is ambiguous. The CDR3 is 15 residues long. Germline V lookup: CDR1 SGDLS, CDR2 YYNGEE. The V end lost 0 bases, the J end lost 0 bases, and 8 bases lay between the germline ends. The CDR3 protein is CASSVAKLSTDTQYF. DNA for the CDR3: TGTGCCAGCAGCGTAGCTAAGCTTAGCACAGATACGCAGTATTTT.

The rearrangement joins TRBV11-2 to TRBJ2-7; TRBD2 might be the D (6 bases). Looked up from germline, CDR1 is SGHAT and CDR2 is FQNNGV. V dropped 3 bases and J dropped 3 bases, with 15 bases sitting between them. CDR3 length: 15 residues. This CDR3 reads CASSLEGGDVYEQYF. Here the CDR3 DNA reads TGTGCCAGCAGCTTGGAGGGCGGAGACGTCTACGAGCAGTACTTC.

The J gene is TRBJ2-1, the V gene TRBV7-2; D call uncertain. The germline V and J ends were trimmed by 1 base and 5 bases, with 6 bases remaining between them. The CDR3 has 13 residues. Germline CDR1 and CDR2: SGHTA and FQGNSA. The chain's CDR3 is CASSLGYNNEQFF. CDR3 bases: TGTGCCAGCAGCTTAGGATACAACAATGAGCAGTTCTTC.

This clone was found a few times. V gene TRBV6-5 combines with J gene TRBJ2-7; 12 positions agree with TRBD2. Germline CDR1 reads MNHEY; CDR2 reads SVGAGI. CDR3 length: 13 residues. V shed 7 bases, J shed 7 bases, and the junction held 5 bases outside the gene matches. The CDR3 is CASNGLAGMEQYF. The CDR3 region has the DNA TGTGCCAGCAACGGACTAGCGGGAATGGAGCAGTACTTC.

The chain links TRBV28 to TRBJ2-2, with 9 positions matching TRBD2. Germline V gives CDR1 MDHEN, CDR2 SYDVKM. The J segment lost 2 bases and the V segment lost 6 bases, leaving 4 bases of the junction unmatched. The CDR3 contains 15 residues. The CDR3 loop reads CASRVSGSNTGELFF. The CDR3 DNA follows: TGTGCCAGCAGGGTTAGCGGGAGCAACACCGGGGAGCTGTTTTTT.

V and J are TRBV11-2 and TRBJ2-7, with 11 bases identical to TRBD1. CDR3 length equals 16 residues. The V gene's germline CDR1 is SGHAT and CDR2 FQNNGV. After removal of 7 bases from V and 0 bases from J, the junction contained 8 bases not matched to a gene. The CDR3 DNA follows: TGTGCCAGCACCCTGGCCGGGACAGGGGGCTCCTACGAGCAGTACTTC. Amino acid sequence: CASTLAGTGGSYEQYF. The entire variable domain, with the rest obtained from reference TRBV11-2 and TRBJ2-7, is as follows: EAGVAQSPRYKIIEKRQSVAFWCNPISGHATLYWYQQILGQGPKLLIQFQNNGVVDDSQLPKDRFSAERLKGVDSTLKIQPAKLEDSAVYLCASTLAGTGGSYEQYFGPGTRLTVT.

The rearrangement links TRBV6-5 to TRBJ1-2; 9 nucleotides align to TRBD1. The ends lost 2 bases at V and 8 bases at J; junction bases unmatched: 6. CDR1 and CDR2 (germline): MNHEY, SVGAGI. This CDR3 comprises 14 residues. The CDR3 here is CASSYLDRGRGYTF. The CDR3 DNA follows: TGTGCCAGCAGTTACCTGGACAGGGGCAGGGGCTACACCTTC.

This clone was recorded once. CDR3 nucleotide sequence: TGCGCCAGCAGCCAAGATGCTAGCGGGTCCACCTACAATGAGCAGTTCTTC. It yields the protein CASSQDASGSTYNEQFF. The chain combines TRBV4-1 with TRBJ2-1; 8 nucleotides line up with TRBD2. CDR1 and CDR2 from the germline V gene are MGHRA and YSYEKL. Trimming cost V 0 bases and J 2 bases; bases outside gene matches: 6. The length of the CDR3 is 17 residues.

The rearrangement links TRBV11-1 to TRBJ2-6; TRBD1 agrees at 9 bases. This CDR3 comprises 15 residues. Germline V CDR1 and CDR2: SGHAT, FQDESV (reference sequence). The V and J ends lost 8 bases and 3 bases, in that order; junction bases with no gene match: 5. CDR3 residues: CASGQGSFGANVLTF. The DNA of the CDR3 is TGTGCCAGCGGACAGGGGTCTTTTGGGGCCAACGTCCTGACTTTC.

The chain recombines TRBV15 with TRBJ2-7; maybe TRBD1 (7 bases). The germline gives CDR1 LNHNV, CDR2 YYDKDF (reference sequence). CDR3 size: 15 residues. V was cut by 1 base and J by 5 bases, with 15 bases left in between. CDR3 in DNA: TGTGCCACCAGCAGAGGGCAGGGGGGATCCCACGAGCAGTACTTC. This codes for CATSRGQGGSHEQYF.

The chain recombines TRBV11-2 with TRBJ1-3; D uncertain. Germline V lookup: CDR1 SGHAT, CDR2 FQNNGV. Deletions cut 4 bases from V and 2 bases from J, with 9 bases between. The CDR3 extends over 14 amino acids. In nucleotides, the CDR3 is TGTGCCAGCAGCTCCGGCAGGCCTGGAAACACCATATATTTT. It codes for CASSSGRPGNTIYF.

A few counts support this clone. The V call is TRBV7-9, the J call TRBJ2-2, with D possibly being TRBD2 (5 bases). The CDR3 is 12 amino acids. Germline lookup yields CDR1 SEHNR and CDR2 FQNEAQ (reference sequence). Deletions cut 3 bases from V and 6 bases from J, with 5 bases between. CDR3 sequence: CASSLRAGELFF. CDR3 sequence (DNA): TGTGCCAGCAGCTTGCGGGCCGGGGAGCTGTTTTTT.